Following are 2 T cell receptor beta chains from one sample sequenced in a study of T cell changes during pregnancy in multiple sclerosis. The protocol was immunoSEQ multiplex PCR, while the TCRdb copy is restricted to in-frame clones and leaves out a portion. The table lists roughly 80,000 clones, around 92% of them singletons. This material consisted of peripheral blood, taken before pregnancy. The receptors originated from a female donor with multiple sclerosis, enrolled in a pregnancy study.

The chain uses TRBV6-1 and TRBJ1-5; possibly TRBD1 for D (5 bases). The CDR3 is 14 amino acids. Germline V gene lookup returns CDR1 MNHNS and CDR2 SASEGT. V was trimmed by 4 bases and J by 7 bases, leaving 14 bases between them. CDR3 sequence reads: CASSGDSRGQPQHF. The CDR3 DNA is TGTGCCAGCAGTGGGGACTCAAGGGGACAGCCCCAGCATTTT.

This clone was recorded once. The CDR3 coding sequence is TGTGCCAGCAGCTTCGGGACTAGCTACAATGAGCAGTTCTTC. It yields the protein CASSFGTSYNEQFF. The chain recombines TRBV5-4 with TRBJ2-1; 8 bases fit TRBD2. CDR3 length: 14 amino acids. CDR1 and CDR2 (germline): SGHNT, YYREEE (reference sequence). Trimming took 2 bases from V and 3 from J; bases not matched to a gene: 1.